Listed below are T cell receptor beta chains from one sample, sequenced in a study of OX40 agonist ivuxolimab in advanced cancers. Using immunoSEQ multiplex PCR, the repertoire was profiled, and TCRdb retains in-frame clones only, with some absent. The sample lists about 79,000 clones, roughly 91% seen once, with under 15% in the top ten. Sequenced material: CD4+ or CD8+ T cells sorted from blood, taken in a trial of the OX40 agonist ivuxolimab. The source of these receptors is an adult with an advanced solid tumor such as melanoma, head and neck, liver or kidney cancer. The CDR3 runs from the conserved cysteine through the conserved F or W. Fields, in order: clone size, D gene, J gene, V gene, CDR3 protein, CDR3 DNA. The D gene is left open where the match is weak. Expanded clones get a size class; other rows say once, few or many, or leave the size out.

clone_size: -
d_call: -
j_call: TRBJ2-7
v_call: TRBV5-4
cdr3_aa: CASSPAAGMGSYEQYF
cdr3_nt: TGTGCCAGCAGCCCTGCGGCGGGCATGGGGTCCTACGAGCAGTACTTC

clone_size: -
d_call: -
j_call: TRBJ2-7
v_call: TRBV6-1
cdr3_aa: CASSESFSGRWATYEQYF
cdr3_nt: TGTGCCAGCAGTGAATCTTTCTCCGGAAGGTGGGCTACCTACGAGCAGTACTTC

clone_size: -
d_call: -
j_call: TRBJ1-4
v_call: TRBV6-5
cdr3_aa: CASSPRRATNEKLFF
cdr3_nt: TGTGCCAGCAGTCCCAGACGGGCAACTAATGAAAAACTGTTTTTT

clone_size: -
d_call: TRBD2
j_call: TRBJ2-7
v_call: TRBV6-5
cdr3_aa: CASSYSGEGLYEQYF
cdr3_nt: TGTGCCAGCAGTTACTCCGGGGAGGGATTGTACGAGCAGTACTTC

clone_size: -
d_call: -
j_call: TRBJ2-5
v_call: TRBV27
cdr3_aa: CASRSQETQYF
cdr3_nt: TGTGCCAGCAGATCCCAAGAGACCCAGTACTTC

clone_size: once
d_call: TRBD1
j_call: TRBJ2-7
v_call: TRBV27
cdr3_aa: CASSPTPRTGGSLVGGEQYF
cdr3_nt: TGTGCCAGCAGTCCCACACCGAGGACAGGGGGCTCTCTCGTCGGGGGCGAGCAGTACTTC

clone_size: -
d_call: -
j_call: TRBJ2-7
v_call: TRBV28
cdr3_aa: CASSLRGGAYEQYF
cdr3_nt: TGTGCCAGCAGTTTAAGAGGGGGAGCCTACGAGCAGTACTTC

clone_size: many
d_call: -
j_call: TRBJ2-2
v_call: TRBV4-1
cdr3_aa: CASSQLSGELFF
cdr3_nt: TGCGCCAGCAGCCAACTCTCCGGGGAGCTGTTTTTT

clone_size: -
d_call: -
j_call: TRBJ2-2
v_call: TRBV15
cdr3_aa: CATSRDWVGELFF
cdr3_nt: TGTGCCACCAGCAGAGATTGGGTGGGGGAGCTGTTTTTT

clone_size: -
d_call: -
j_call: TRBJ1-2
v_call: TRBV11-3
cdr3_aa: CASSPTDLYGNYGYTF
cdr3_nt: TGTGCCAGCAGCCCGACAGATCTCTACGGGAACTATGGCTACACCTTC

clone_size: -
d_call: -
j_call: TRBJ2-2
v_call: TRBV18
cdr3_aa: CASSRETLPNTGELFF
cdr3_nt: TGTGCCAGCTCCCGGGAAACATTACCCAACACCGGGGAGCTGTTTTTT

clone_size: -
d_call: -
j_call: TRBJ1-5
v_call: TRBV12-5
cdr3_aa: CASGPPGGNQPQHF
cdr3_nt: TGTGCTAGTGGTCCTCCGGGAGGGAATCAGCCCCAGCATTTT

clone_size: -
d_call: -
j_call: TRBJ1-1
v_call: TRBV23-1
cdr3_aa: CASSHSTGRTEAFF
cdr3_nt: TGCGCCAGCAGTCATTCCACAGGGCGGACTGAAGCTTTCTTT

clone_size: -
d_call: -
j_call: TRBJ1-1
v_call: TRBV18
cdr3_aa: CASSRQGAEAFF
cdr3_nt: TGTGCCAGCTCACGCCAGGGCGCTGAAGCTTTCTTT

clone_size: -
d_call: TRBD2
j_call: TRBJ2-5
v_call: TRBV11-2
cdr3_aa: CASSSSGAQYF
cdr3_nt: TGTGCCAGCAGCTCTAGCGGGGCCCAGTACTTC

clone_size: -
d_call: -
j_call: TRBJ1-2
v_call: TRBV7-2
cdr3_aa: CASSLVGRSAYYGYTF
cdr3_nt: TGTGCCAGCAGCTTAGTAGGCAGATCAGCTTACTATGGCTACACCTTC

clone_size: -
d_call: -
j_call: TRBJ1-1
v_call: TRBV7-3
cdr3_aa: CASSPGIGGTEAFF
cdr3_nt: TGTGCCAGCAGCCCCGGCATTGGGGGCACTGAAGCTTTCTTT

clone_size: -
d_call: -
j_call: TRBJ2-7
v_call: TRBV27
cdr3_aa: CASSLGYEQYF
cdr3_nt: TGTGCCAGCAGTTTGGGATACGAGCAGTACTTC

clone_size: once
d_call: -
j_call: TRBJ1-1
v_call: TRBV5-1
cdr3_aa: CASSGPTEAFF
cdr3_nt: TGCGCCAGCAGCGGGCCAACTGAAGCTTTCTTT

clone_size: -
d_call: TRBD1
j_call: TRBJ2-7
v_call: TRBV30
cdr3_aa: CAWSHTGGTRTYEQYF
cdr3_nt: TGTGCCTGGAGTCACACAGGGGGCACTAGAACCTACGAGCAGTACTTC

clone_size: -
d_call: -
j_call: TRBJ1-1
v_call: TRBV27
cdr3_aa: CASSLFIGAGLEAFF
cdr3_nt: TGTGCCAGCAGTTTATTTATTGGGGCAGGTCTTGAAGCTTTCTTT

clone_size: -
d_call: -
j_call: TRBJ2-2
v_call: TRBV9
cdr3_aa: CASSDPSSPTGELFF
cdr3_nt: TGTGCCAGCAGCGACCCCAGTTCCCCCACCGGGGAGCTGTTTTTT

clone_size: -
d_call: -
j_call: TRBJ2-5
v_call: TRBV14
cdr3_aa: CASSQAPRGQETQYF
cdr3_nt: TGTGCCAGCAGCCAAGCCCCCCGCGGCCAAGAGACCCAGTACTTC

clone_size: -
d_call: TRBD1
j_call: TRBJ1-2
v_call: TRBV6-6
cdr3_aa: CASSSRDRDGYTF
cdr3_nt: TGTGCCAGCAGTTCCCGGGACAGGGATGGCTACACCTTC

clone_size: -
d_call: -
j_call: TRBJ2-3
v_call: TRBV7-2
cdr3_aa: CASSFSGIPQYF
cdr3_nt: TGTGCCAGCAGCTTCTCAGGAATCCCGCAGTATTTT

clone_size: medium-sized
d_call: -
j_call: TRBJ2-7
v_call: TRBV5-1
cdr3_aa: CASSPDAGYEQYF
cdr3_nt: TGCGCCAGCAGCCCCGACGCGGGCTACGAGCAGTACTTC

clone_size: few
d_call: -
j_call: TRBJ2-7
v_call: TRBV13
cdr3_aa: CASAGGQGGYEQYF
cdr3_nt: TGTGCCAGCGCGGGCGGTCAAGGGGGTTACGAGCAGTACTTC

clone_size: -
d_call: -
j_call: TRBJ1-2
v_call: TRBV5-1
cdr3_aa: CASSPGRIGYTF
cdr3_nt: TGCGCCAGCAGCCCGGGACGGATTGGCTACACCTTC

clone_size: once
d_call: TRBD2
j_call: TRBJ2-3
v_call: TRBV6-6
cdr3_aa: CASVGGEGTQYF
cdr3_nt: TGTGCCAGCGTGGGGGGGGAAGGGACGCAGTATTTT

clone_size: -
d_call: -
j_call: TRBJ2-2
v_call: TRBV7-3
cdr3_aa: CASSLRWPSNTGELFF
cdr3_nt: TGTGCCAGCAGCTTAAGATGGCCCTCTAACACCGGGGAGCTGTTTTTT

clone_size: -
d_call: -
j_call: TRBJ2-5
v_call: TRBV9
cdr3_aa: CASSVAWGFQETQYF
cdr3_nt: TGTGCCAGCAGCGTAGCTTGGGGGTTTCAAGAGACCCAGTACTTC

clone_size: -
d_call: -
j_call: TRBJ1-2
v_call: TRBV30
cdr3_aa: CAWSVGRLYGYTF
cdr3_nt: TGTGCCTGGAGTGTAGGCAGACTTTATGGCTACACCTTC

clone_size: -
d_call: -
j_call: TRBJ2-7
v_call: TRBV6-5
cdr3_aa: CASSSVGEQYF
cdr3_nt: TGTGCCAGCAGTTCGGTGGGCGAGCAGTACTTC

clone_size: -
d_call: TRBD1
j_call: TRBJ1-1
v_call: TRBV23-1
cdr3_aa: CASSSTGRAKNTEAFF
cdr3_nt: TGCGCCAGCAGTTCGACAGGGAGAGCGAAAAACACTGAAGCTTTCTTT

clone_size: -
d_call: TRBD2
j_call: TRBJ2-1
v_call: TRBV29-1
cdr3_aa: CSVRGGDGVSYNEQFF
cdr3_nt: TGCAGCGTCCGCGGGGGGGATGGGGTGTCCTACAATGAGCAGTTCTTC

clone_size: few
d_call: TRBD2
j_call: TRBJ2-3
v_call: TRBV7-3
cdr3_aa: CASSLTASGSGTDTQYF
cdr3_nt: TGTGCCAGCAGCTTAACGGCTAGCGGGAGTGGCACAGATACGCAGTATTTT

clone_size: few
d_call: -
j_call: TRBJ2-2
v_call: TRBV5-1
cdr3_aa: CASSLYHGTNTGELFF
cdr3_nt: TGCGCCAGCAGCCTATACCACGGAACGAACACCGGGGAGCTGTTTTTT

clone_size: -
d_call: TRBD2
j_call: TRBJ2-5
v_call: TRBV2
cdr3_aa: CASSEETSGRALGETQYF
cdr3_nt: TGTGCCAGCAGTGAAGAGACTAGCGGGAGGGCCCTAGGTGAGACCCAGTACTTC

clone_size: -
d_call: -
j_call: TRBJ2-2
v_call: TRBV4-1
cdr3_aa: CASSSRLREKTGELFF
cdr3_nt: TGCGCCAGCAGCTCCCGCCTCCGGGAGAAGACCGGGGAGCTGTTTTTT

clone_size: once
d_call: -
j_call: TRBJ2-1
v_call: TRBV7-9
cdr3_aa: CASSLGSAYNEQFF
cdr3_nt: TGTGCCAGCAGCCTCGGAAGCGCCTACAATGAGCAGTTCTTC